These T cell receptor beta chains were read from a single sample in a study of Tregs in tolerant kidney transplant recipients. Using immunoSEQ multiplex PCR, the repertoire was profiled, and TCRdb retains in-frame clones only, with some absent. This table holds around 43,000 clones, roughly nine tenths found once. Sequences were obtained from Tregs from blood. Receptors were obtained from a human donor in good health. Each CDR3 is given with its conserved first and last residue. A D gene is named only where the DNA matches it firmly. Clone size, where shown, is once, few, many, or a class for clones that have expanded.

CDR3nt | CDR3aa | j_gene | abundance | v_gene | d_gene
TGTGCCAGCAGCCAGAAGAGGGTCGGGGGGCTAGGCACTGAAGCTTTCTTT | CASSQKRVGGLGTEAFF | TRBJ1-1 | . | TRBV4-2 | .
TGTGCCAGCAGCTCAGACAGAAAAGAGACCCAGTACTTC | CASSSDRKETQYF | TRBJ2-5 | . | TRBV13 | .
TGTGCCAGCAGCTTGTTCCAGAATACTGAAGCTTTCTTT | CASSLFQNTEAFF | TRBJ1-1 | . | TRBV7-3 | .
TGTGCCAGCAGCTTGGCCAGGGCAGCCCCTGAAGCTTTCTTT | CASSLARAAPEAFF | TRBJ1-1 | . | TRBV5-4 | .
TGTGCCAGTTTGAAGGGACAGGGGCTCGTTGGGGGCTACACCTTC | CASLKGQGLVGGYTF | TRBJ1-2 | . | TRBV19 | TRBD1
TGTGCCAGCAACTCTTGGCAGGGGACCTACGAGCAGTACTTC | CASNSWQGTYEQYF | TRBJ2-7 | . | TRBV2 | .
TGTGCCAGCAGACACAGAGAGATCATAGATGGCTACACCTTC | CASRHREIIDGYTF | TRBJ1-2 | . | TRBV6-6 | .
TGTGCCAGCAGACAGGGAGGTGGTAGCAATCAGCCCCAGCATTTT | CASRQGGGSNQPQHF | TRBJ1-5 | . | TRBV27 | .
TGTGCCAGCTCACTACAGGGGTGGGAGCAGTACTTC | CASSLQGWEQYF | TRBJ2-7 | . | TRBV18 | TRBD1
TGTGCCAGCAGTGAAGCGGACAGGGGAAGAAATGAGCAGTTCTTC | CASSEADRGRNEQFF | TRBJ2-1 | . | TRBV2 | TRBD1
TGTGCCAGTAGTATAGCGGGGAGAGGCACCGGGGAGCTGTTTTTT | CASSIAGRGTGELFF | TRBJ2-2 | . | TRBV19 | .
TGTGCCAGCAGTGATACGGGGGGGCGAGTATCTGAAGCTTTCTTT | CASSDTGGRVSEAFF | TRBJ1-1 | . | TRBV6-1 | .
TGTGCCAGCTCACCAATGGCAGGGGGCTACTACGAGCAGTACTTC | CASSPMAGGYYEQYF | TRBJ2-7 | few | TRBV18 | TRBD1
TGTGCCAGCTCAGGACGGACAGACAATTCACCCCTCCACTTT | CASSGRTDNSPLHF | TRBJ1-6 | . | TRBV18 | .
TGCGCCAGCAGCTTTGGGGTCCGGGGGACCCATAATGAAAAACTGTTTTTT | CASSFGVRGTHNEKLFF | TRBJ1-4 | once | TRBV5-1 | .
TGTGCCAGCAGTGAAGCGCTTTGGGCAGGGGCCAACACCGGGGAGCTGTTTTTT | CASSEALWAGANTGELFF | TRBJ2-2 | once | TRBV2 | .
TGTGCCAGCGGTTACAATCAGCCCCAGCATTTT | CASGYNQPQHF | TRBJ1-5 | . | TRBV7-2 | .
TGTGCCAGCAGCTCCGGGACAGGGGGTGGTGAAGCTTTCTTT | CASSSGTGGGEAFF | TRBJ1-1 | . | TRBV5-6 | TRBD1
TGTGCCAGCAGCTTGGACAGGTACAATGAGCAGTTCTTC | CASSLDRYNEQFF | TRBJ2-1 | . | TRBV11-2 | TRBD1
TGTGCCAGCAGTTACTCCGGGACAGGGTCCCATTCACCCCTCCACTTT | CASSYSGTGSHSPLHF | TRBJ1-6 | . | TRBV6-5 | TRBD1
TGTGCCAGCAGCCCATTAGGACTGGTCGGCTACAATGAGCAGTTCTTC | CASSPLGLVGYNEQFF | TRBJ2-1 | . | TRBV7-9 | .
TGTGCCAGCTCCGGACAGGGGAACACTGAAGCTTTCTTT | CASSGQGNTEAFF | TRBJ1-1 | few | TRBV7-9 | TRBD1
TGCAGTGCTCCGGACCACTATGGCTACACCTTC | CSAPDHYGYTF | TRBJ1-2 | . | TRBV20-1 | .
TGCAGTGCTAGAGGGCAGTATTTT | CSARGQYF | TRBJ2-3 | . | TRBV20-1 | .
TGTGCCAGCAGCGTTACAGGGGGCTTCGTCGGAGATACGCAGTATTTT | CASSVTGGFVGDTQYF | TRBJ2-3 | . | TRBV9 | TRBD1
TGTGCCAGCAGCTTAGGGGAGACTTATGGCTACACCTTC | CASSLGETYGYTF | TRBJ1-2 | . | TRBV7-2 | .
TGTGCCAGCGGTCTAGCAACGGAGACCCAGTACTTC | CASGLATETQYF | TRBJ2-5 | . | TRBV2 | .
TGTGCCAGCAGTGAATACAGGGGACAGGTCTACGAGCAGTACTTC | CASSEYRGQVYEQYF | TRBJ2-7 | few | TRBV27 | TRBD1
TGTGCCTGGAGTGTATTTCTCCCGGCCCTCCACTTT | CAWSVFLPALHF | TRBJ1-6 | . | TRBV30 | .
TGTGCCAGCAGCTTGTACCCTAGAGAAAAACTGTTTTTT | CASSLYPREKLFF | TRBJ1-4 | . | TRBV11-2 | .
TGTGCCAGCAGCTTACCCTTTGAAGGGGGCTACCACGAGCAGTACTTC | CASSLPFEGGYHEQYF | TRBJ2-7 | . | TRBV7-9 | TRBD1
TGTGCCAGCAGTCGAGGACTAGCGGGAGGCCTAAATTCCTACAATGAGCAGTTCTTC | CASSRGLAGGLNSYNEQFF | TRBJ2-1 | . | TRBV28 | TRBD2
TGTGCCAGCAGTCCAGTACCCTACCGGACAGGGAATAATCAGCCCCAGCATTTT | CASSPVPYRTGNNQPQHF | TRBJ1-5 | . | TRBV27 | TRBD1
TGTGCCAGCACCTCCCTCCCACGGGACGAGCAGTACTTC | CASTSLPRDEQYF | TRBJ2-7 | . | TRBV2 | .
TGTGCCAGCAGCTGGGACCGGGGAACTGAAGCTTTCTTT | CASSWDRGTEAFF | TRBJ1-1 | . | TRBV5-6 | .
TGTGCCAGTACTGGCCTTAACTATGGCTACACCTTC | CASTGLNYGYTF | TRBJ1-2 | . | TRBV19 | .
TGTGCCAGCAGCCTCGGGGGTCCCCAAGAGACCCAGTACTTC | CASSLGGPQETQYF | TRBJ2-5 | . | TRBV5-4 | .
TGTGCCAGCAGCGTAGCCCGCTTGGGGGTGGGTGAGCAGTTCTTC | CASSVARLGVGEQFF | TRBJ2-1 | . | TRBV9 | .
TGTGCCAGCAGCTTCTCACTAGCGGGAGGGTACTACGAGCAGTACTTC | CASSFSLAGGYYEQYF | TRBJ2-7 | . | TRBV11-2 | TRBD2
TGTGCCAGCAGGCGCTGGGGTAGCGGGACCACCGATACGCAGTATTTT | CASRRWGSGTTDTQYF | TRBJ2-3 | . | TRBV2 | TRBD2
TGTGCCAGTAGTATGGCTAGCGGGAGGTTATACGAGCAGTACTTC | CASSMASGRLYEQYF | TRBJ2-7 | . | TRBV19 | TRBD2
TGCAGCGTTGAAGCGTGGACAGGGGCTGAAGCTTTCTTT | CSVEAWTGAEAFF | TRBJ1-1 | once | TRBV29-1 | TRBD1
TGTGCCAGCAGCCCGGGACTAGCGGGGGGCCAAGAGACCCAGTACTTC | CASSPGLAGGQETQYF | TRBJ2-5 | . | TRBV11-3 | TRBD2
TGTGCCAGCTCACCCCCGACCCTTCGCGGGACTGAAGCTTTCTTT | CASSPPTLRGTEAFF | TRBJ1-1 | . | TRBV18 | .
TGTGCCAGCAGGGGACAGGGGGCTAGTCAGCCCCAGCATTTT | CASRGQGASQPQHF | TRBJ1-5 | few | TRBV6-1 | TRBD1
TGTGCCAGCAGTATGGGGGGATCTGGGGCCAACGTCCTGACTTTC | CASSMGGSGANVLTF | TRBJ2-6 | . | TRBV5-4 | .
TGTGCCAGCAGTGAGGGTTTCTATGGCTACACCTTC | CASSEGFYGYTF | TRBJ1-2 | . | TRBV2 | .
TGTGCCAGCATCAGCAGGGGTGACTATGGCTACACCTTC | CASISRGDYGYTF | TRBJ1-2 | . | TRBV2 | .
TGTGCTAGCAGCTCGGGACTTCAAGAGACCCAGTACTTC | CASSSGLQETQYF | TRBJ2-5 | . | TRBV7-7 | .
TGTGCCAGTAGTATTCCGGGACACACTGAAGCTTTCTTT | CASSIPGHTEAFF | TRBJ1-1 | once | TRBV19 | .
TGTGCCAGCAGCTTGGGACAGGGGGCGCCTGGAAACACCATATATTTT | CASSLGQGAPGNTIYF | TRBJ1-3 | . | TRBV5-4 | TRBD1
TGTGCCAGTAGGGCAACAGGTACTGGGGCCAACGTCCTGACTTTC | CASRATGTGANVLTF | TRBJ2-6 | . | TRBV19 | .
TGCAGCGTTGAGATTAACGGGGCCAACGTCCTGACTTTC | CSVEINGANVLTF | TRBJ2-6 | . | TRBV29-1 | .
TGTGCCAGCAGCGAAACTAGCGGGGGGGCCTTGCAGTACTTC | CASSETSGGALQYF | TRBJ2-7 | . | TRBV7-9 | TRBD2
TGTGCCTGGAGCCGCCCAGGCCTATACTATGGCTACACCTTC | CAWSRPGLYYGYTF | TRBJ1-2 | . | TRBV30 | .
TGTGCCAGCAGCGCCGGAGGGACTAGCGCTCGCTCCTACAATGAGCAGTTCTTC | CASSAGGTSARSYNEQFF | TRBJ2-1 | . | TRBV9 | TRBD2